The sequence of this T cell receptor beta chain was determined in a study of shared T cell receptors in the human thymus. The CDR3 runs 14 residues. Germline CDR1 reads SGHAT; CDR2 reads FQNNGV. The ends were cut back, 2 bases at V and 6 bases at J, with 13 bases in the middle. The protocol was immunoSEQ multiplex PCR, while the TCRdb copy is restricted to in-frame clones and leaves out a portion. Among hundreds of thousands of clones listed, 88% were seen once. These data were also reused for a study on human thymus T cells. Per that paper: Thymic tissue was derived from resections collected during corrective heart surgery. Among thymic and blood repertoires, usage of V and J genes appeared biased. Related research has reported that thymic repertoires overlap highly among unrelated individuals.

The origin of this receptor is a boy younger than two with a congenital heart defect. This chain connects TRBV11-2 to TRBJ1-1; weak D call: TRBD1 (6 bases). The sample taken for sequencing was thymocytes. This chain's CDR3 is CASSLPPSGAEAFF. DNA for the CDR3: TGTGCCAGCAGCTTACCCCCCTCAGGGGCTGAAGCTTTCTTT.